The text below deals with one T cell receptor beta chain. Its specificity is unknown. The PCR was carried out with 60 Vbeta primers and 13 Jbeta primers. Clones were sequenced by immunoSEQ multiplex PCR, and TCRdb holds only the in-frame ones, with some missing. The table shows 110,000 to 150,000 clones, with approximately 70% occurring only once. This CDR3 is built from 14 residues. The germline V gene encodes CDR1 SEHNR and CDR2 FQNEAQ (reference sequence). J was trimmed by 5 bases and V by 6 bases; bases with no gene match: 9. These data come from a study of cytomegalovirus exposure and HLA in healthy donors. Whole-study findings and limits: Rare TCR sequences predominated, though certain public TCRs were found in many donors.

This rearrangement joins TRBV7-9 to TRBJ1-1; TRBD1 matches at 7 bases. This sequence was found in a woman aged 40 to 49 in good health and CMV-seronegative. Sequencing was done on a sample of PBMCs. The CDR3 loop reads CASRSSGGVTEAFF. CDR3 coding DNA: TGTGCCAGCAGATCCTCAGGGGGAGTAACTGAAGCTTTCTTT.